This T cell receptor beta chain is drawn from a study of shared clonotypes between healthy human individuals. At the level of the study: The donors, a couple of women and a few men, were aged 18 to 49.

Deep-level settings were used for running the assay. Study processing details: Quality scores were absent from the junction-only immunoSEQ sequences, so filtering differed. Produced via immunoSEQ multiplex PCR; TCRdb's table is partial and in-frame only. V and J calls plus clone size are reproduced from that table; the DNA served to infer D and trimming. The sample lists 450,000 to 500,000 clones; 65% to 85% were seen once. Germline CDR1 SGHTA, CDR2 FQGNSA. J was trimmed by 7 bases and V by 5 bases; bases with no gene match: 13. The CDR3 has 15 amino acids. This TCR was sampled from a woman aged 40-49 years in good health. Some clones in this sample may be carry-over from other donors' samples. Sequences were obtained from PBMCs. The J gene is TRBJ2-7, the V gene TRBV7-2, with 8 bases matching TRBD2. The CDR3 is CASSPRLGGRREQYF. The CDR3 coding sequence is TGTGCCAGCAGCCCCCGGTTGGGCGGGAGGAGAGAGCAGTACTTC. The variable domain in full, with the rest retrieved from reference TRBV7-2 and TRBJ2-7, is GAGVSQSPSNKVTEKGKDVELRCDPISGHTALYWYRQSLGQGLEFLIYFQGNSAPDKSGLPSDRFSAERTGGSVSTLTIQRTQQEDSAVYLCASSPRLGGRREQYFGPGTRLTVT.